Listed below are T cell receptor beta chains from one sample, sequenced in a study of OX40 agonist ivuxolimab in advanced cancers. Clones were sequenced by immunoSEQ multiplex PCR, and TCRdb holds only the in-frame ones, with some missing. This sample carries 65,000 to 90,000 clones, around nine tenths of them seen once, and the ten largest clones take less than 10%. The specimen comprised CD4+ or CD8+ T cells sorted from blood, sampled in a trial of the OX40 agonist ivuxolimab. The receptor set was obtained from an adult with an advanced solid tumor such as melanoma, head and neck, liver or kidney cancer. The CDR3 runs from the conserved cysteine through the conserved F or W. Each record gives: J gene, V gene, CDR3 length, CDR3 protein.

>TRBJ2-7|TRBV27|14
CASSPRQEPYEQYF
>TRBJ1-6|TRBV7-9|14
CASSLGDKNSPLHF
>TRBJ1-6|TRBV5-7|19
CASSFHGDSSGESQSPLHF
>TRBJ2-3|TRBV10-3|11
CAIRIVDTQYF
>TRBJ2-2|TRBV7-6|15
CASSHITGVGGELFF
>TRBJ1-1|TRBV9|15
CASSVSGGSSSEAFF
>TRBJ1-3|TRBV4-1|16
CASSNTGEAPGNTIYF
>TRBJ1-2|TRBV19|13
CASISGPTYGYTF
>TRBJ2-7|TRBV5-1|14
CASSWVGFSYEQYF
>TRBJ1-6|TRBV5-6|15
CASSSPGTVDSPLHF
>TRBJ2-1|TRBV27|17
CASSPSGGEIIYNEQFF
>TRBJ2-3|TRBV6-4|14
CASSAQGGTDTQYF
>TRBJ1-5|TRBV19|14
CASSIWGSDQPQHF
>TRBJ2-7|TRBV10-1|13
CASSDRVGYEQYF
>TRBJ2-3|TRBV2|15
CASLKLAESTDTQYF
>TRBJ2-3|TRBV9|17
CASSVEGSGGPQNTQYF
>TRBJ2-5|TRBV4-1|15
CASSQDWAIQETQYF
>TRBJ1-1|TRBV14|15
CASSPWTGVLTEAFF
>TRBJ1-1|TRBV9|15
CASSVVLGLNTEAFF
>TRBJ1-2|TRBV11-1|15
CASSPGPFRDSLYTF
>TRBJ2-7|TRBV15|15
CATSRVRGSSYEQYF
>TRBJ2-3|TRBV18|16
CASSPAPGGFTDTQYF
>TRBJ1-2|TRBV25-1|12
CASSPTDYGYTF
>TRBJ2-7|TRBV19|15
CASRDVRDSNYEQYF
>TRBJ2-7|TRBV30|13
CALDMGSDDEQYF
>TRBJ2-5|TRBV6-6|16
CASSYSSGGAWETQYF
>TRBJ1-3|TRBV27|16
CASSPQVLPSGNTIYF
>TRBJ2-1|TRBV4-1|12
CASSQGVNEQFF
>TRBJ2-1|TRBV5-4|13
CASSLVGANEQFF
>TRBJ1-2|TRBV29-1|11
CSVVGRMGYTF
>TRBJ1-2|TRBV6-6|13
CASSYESYYGYTF
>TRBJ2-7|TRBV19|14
CASSIGTGSYEQYF
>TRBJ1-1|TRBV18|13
CASSLPGQTEAFF
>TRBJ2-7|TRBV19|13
CASSITDLTEQYF
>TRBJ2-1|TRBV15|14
CATNLRGGHNEQFF
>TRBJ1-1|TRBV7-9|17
CASPLPGTGVMNTEAFF
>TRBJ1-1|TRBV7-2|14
CASSWGTGNTEAFF
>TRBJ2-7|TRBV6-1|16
CASSEEDRVITYEQYF
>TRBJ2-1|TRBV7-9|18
CASSASWGLAGGRAEQFF
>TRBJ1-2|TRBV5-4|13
CASSRAGGYGYTF
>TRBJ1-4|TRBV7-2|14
CASSWTGGKEKLFF
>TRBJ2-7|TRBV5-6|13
CASSSGHPNEQYF
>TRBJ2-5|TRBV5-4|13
CASSPWGQETQYF
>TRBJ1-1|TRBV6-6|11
CATLVNTEAFF
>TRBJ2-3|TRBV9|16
CASSVEQALFTDTQYF
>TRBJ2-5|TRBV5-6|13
CASSAQGEETQYF
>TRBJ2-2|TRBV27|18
CASRLTETGTGVTGELFF
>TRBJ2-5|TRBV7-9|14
CASSPGTGEETQYF
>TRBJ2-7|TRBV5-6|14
CASSWGTGRYEQYF
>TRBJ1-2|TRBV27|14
CASSFLGTGEGYTF
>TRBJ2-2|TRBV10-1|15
CATARLRGATGELFF
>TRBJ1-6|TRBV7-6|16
CASSLGVQGNNSPLHF
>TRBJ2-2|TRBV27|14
CASSLGPNTGELFF
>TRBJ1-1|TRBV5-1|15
CASSLVGTGNTEAFF
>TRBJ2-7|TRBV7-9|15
CASSLVSGDPYEQYF
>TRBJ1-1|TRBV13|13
CASSFTGNTEAFF
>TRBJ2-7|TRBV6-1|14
CASRGTFPVYEQYF
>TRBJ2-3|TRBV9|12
CASSVTLGTQYF
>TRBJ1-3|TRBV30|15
CAWSSDRGGGNTIYF
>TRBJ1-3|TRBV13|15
CASSLSATSGNTIYF